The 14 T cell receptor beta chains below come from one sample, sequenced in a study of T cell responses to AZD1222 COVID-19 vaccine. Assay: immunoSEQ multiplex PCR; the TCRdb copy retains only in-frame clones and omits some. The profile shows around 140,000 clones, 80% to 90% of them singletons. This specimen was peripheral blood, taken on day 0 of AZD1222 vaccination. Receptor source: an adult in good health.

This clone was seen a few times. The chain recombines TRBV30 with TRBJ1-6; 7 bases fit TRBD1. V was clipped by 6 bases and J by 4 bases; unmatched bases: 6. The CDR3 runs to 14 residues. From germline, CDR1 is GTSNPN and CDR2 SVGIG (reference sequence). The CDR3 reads CACRPGQYNSPLHF. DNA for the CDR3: TGTGCCTGCCGTCCGGGACAGTATAATTCACCCCTCCACTTT.

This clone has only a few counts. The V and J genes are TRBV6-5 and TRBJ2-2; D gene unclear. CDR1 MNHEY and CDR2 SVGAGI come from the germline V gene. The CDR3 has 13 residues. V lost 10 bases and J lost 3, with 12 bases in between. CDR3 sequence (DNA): TGTGCCACCCCTGACGCCTACACCGGGGAGCTGTTTTTT. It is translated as CATPDAYTGELFF.

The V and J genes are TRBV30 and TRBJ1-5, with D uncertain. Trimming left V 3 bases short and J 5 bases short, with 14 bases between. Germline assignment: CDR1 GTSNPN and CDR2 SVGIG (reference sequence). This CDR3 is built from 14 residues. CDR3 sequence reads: CAWSPTGGDQPQHF. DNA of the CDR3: TGTGCCTGGAGCCCCACCGGCGGGGATCAGCCCCAGCATTTT.

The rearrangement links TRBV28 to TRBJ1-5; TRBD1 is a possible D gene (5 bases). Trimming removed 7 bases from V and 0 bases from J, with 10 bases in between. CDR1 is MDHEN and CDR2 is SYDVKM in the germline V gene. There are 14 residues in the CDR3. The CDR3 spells CASKRQISNQPQHF. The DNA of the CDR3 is TGTGCCAGCAAGCGACAGATTAGCAATCAGCCCCAGCATTTT.

The CDR3 DNA follows: TGTGCCAGCAGCTGGGGGCTGGGGGAGACCCAGTACTTC. It codes for CASSWGLGETQYF. The J gene is TRBJ2-5, the V gene TRBV7-2, with a possible D match to TRBD1 (6 bases). CDR1 and CDR2 from the germline V gene are SGHTA and FQGNSA. The germline V and J ends were trimmed by 4 bases and 5 bases, with 11 bases remaining between them. The CDR3 contains 13 residues.

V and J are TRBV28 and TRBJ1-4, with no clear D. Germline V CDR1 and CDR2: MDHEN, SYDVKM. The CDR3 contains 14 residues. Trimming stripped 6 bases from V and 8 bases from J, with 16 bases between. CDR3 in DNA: TGTGCCAGCAGCCCGGGATACGAAAAAGAAAAACTGTTTTTT. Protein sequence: CASSPGYEKEKLFF. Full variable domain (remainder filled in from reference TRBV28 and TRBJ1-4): DVKVTQSSRYLVKRTGEKVFLECVQDMDHENMFWYRQDPGLGLRLIYFSYDVKMKEKGDIPEGYSVSREKKERFSLILESASTNQTSMYLCASSPGYEKEKLFFGSGTQLSVL.

CDR3 nucleotide sequence: TGTGCCAGTACTAGCGGGAGATACACCGGGGAGCTGTTTTTT. Protein: CASTSGRYTGELFF. The V gene is TRBV19, the J gene TRBJ2-2; 10 bases match TRBD2. Germline V lookup: CDR1 LNHDA, CDR2 SQIVND (reference sequence). The J segment lost 3 bases and the V segment lost 7 bases, leaving 2 bases of the junction unmatched. This CDR3 comprises 14 residues.

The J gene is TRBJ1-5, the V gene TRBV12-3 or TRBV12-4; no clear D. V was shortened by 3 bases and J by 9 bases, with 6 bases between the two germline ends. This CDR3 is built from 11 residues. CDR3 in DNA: TGTGCCAGCAGTTTGGGATCGCCCCAGCATTTT. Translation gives CASSLGSPQHF.

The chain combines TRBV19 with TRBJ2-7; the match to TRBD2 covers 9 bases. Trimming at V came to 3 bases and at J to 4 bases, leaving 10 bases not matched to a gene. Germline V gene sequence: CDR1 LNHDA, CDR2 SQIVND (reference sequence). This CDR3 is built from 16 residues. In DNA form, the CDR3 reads TGTGCCAGTAGTATCGCGGTGGCTAGCGGGGCTTACGAGCAGTACTTC. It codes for CASSIAVASGAYEQYF.

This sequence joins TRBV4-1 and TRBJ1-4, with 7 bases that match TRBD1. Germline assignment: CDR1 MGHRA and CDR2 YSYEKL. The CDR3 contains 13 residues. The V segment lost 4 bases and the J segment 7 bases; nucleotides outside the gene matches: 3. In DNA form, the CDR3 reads TGCGCCAGCAGCCGCGGGACAGTTGAAAAACTGTTTTTT. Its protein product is CASSRGTVEKLFF.

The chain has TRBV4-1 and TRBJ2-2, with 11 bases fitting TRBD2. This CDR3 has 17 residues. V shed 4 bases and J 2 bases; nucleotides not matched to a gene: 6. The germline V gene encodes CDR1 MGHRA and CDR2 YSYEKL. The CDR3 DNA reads TGCGCCAGCAGCCGAGAAACTAGCGGGGGTAACACCGGGGAGCTGTTTTTT. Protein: CASSRETSGGNTGELFF.

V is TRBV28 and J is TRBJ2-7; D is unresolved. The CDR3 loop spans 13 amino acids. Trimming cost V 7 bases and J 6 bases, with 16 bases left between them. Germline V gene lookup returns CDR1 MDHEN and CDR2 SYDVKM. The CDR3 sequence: CASMWVSRTEQYF. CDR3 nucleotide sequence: TGTGCCAGCATGTGGGTCAGTAGGACCGAGCAGTACTTC.

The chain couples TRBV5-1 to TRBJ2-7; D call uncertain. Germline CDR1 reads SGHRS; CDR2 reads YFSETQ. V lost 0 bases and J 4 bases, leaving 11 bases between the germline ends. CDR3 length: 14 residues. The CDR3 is CASSLVYNEYEQYF. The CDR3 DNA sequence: TGCGCCAGCAGCTTGGTCTACAACGAGTACGAGCAGTACTTC.

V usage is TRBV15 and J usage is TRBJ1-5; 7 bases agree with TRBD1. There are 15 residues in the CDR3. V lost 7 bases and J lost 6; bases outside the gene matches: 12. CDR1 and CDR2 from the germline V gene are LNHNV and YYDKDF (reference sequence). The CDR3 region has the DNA TGTGCCACCACCCCGGGGACAGCCTCTAGTCAGCCCCAGCATTTT. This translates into CATTPGTASSQPQHF.